The clone carrying this TCR beta chain has only a few counts. These data come from a study of T cell responses to AZD1222 COVID-19 vaccine. CDR1 and CDR2 from the germline V gene are GTSNPN and SVGIG (reference sequence). CDR3 size: 13 residues. Trimming removed 4 bases at V and 7 bases at J, with 14 bases between. Both about-4-week and about-12-week second-dose recipients were combined. Sequencing was performed with immunoSEQ multiplex PCR; in TCRdb, only in-frame clones are kept and a portion is missing. The sample holds fewer than 110,000 clones, about 89% seen once. The material was peripheral blood, obtained 28 days after the second AZD1222 dose. This receptor was taken from an adult who received the AZD1222 COVID-19 vaccine. This sequence joins TRBV30 and TRBJ1-5, with D perhaps matching TRBD1 (5 bases). This CDR3 is CAWIQGIRQPQHF. In DNA, the CDR3 is TGTGCCTGGATTCAGGGAATTCGGCAGCCCCAGCATTTT.